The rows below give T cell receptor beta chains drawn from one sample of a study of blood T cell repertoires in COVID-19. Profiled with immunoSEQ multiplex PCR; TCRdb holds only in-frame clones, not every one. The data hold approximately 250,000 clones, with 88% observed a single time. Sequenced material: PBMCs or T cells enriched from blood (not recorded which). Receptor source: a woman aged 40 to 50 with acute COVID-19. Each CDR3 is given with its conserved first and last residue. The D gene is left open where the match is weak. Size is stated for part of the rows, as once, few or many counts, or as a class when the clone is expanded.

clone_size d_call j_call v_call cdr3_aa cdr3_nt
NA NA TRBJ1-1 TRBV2 CATRYRQAAFF TGTGCCACCAGGTATAGGCAGGCGGCTTTCTTT
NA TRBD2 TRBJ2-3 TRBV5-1 CASSLSLAGDGADTQYF TGCGCCAGCAGCTTATCCTTAGCGGGAGACGGGGCAGATACGCAGTATTTT
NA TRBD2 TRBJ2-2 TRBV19 CASSSGREHTGELFF TGTGCCAGTAGCAGCGGGAGGGAACACACCGGGGAGCTGTTTTTT
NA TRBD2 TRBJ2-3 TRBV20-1 CSASLSSGTLDTQYF TGCAGTGCTAGTCTTTCTAGCGGGACTTTAGATACGCAGTATTTT
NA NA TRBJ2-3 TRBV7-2 CASSLLGPGTDTQYF TGTGCCAGCAGCTTGCTAGGTCCCGGCACAGATACGCAGTATTTT
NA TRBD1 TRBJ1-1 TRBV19 CASSLHPGQGDTEAFF TGTGCCAGTAGTCTACACCCCGGACAGGGTGACACTGAAGCTTTCTTT
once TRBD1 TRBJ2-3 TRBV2 CASQFRDRGTDTQYF TGTGCCAGTCAGTTCCGGGACAGGGGCACAGATACGCAGTATTTT
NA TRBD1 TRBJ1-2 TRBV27 CATGQGASGYTF TGTGCCACCGGACAGGGGGCCTCTGGCTACACCTTC
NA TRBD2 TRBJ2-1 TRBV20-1 CSASLLLAGDGEQFF TGCAGTGCTAGTCTTTTACTAGCGGGAGACGGGGAGCAGTTCTTC
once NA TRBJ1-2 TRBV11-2 CASRRGGGNRLNYGYTF TGTGCCAGCAGAAGGGGTGGGGGCAACAGATTGAACTATGGCTACACCTTC
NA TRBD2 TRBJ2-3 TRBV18 CASSPQASGNSDTQYF TGTGCCAGCTCACCACAGGCTAGCGGGAACTCAGATACGCAGTATTTT
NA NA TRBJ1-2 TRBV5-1 CASSFSGPNYGYTF TGCGCCAGCAGCTTTTCAGGGCCCAACTATGGCTACACCTTC
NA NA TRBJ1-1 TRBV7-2 CASSTQGVTEAFF TGTGCCAGCAGCACCCAAGGGGTCACTGAAGCTTTCTTT
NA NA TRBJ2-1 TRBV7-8 CASILDRRRSYNEQFF TGTGCCAGCATCCTCGACCGGAGAAGGTCCTACAATGAGCAGTTCTTC
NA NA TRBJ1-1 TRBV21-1 CASSKGGQDRGAEAFF TGTGCCAGCAGCAAAGGGGGCCAGGACAGGGGTGCTGAAGCTTTCTTT
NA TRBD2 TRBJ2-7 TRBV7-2 CASSRAGGFYEQYF TGTGCCAGCAGCAGAGCGGGAGGGTTCTACGAGCAGTACTTC
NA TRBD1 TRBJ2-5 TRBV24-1 CATSDPTGVGETQYF TGTGCCACCAGTGATCCGACAGGGGTGGGTGAGACCCAGTACTTC
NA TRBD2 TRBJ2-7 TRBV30 CAWSLPLETSAYEQYF TGTGCCTGGAGTCTTCCCCTTGAGACTAGCGCCTACGAGCAGTACTTC
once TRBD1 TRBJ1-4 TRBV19 CASSIGGQTNEKLFF TGTGCCAGTAGTATTGGGGGACAGACTAATGAAAAACTGTTTTTT
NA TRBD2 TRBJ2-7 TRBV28 CASSLTGGTYEQYF TGTGCCAGCAGTTTAACCGGGGGGACCTACGAGCAGTACTTC
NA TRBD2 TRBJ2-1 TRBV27 CASSRTSGSYNEQFF TGTGCCAGCAGTCGGACTAGCGGCTCCTACAATGAGCAGTTCTTC
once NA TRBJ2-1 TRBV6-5 CASRLRYSGIDEQFF TGTGCCAGCAGACTACGCTACTCAGGGATAGATGAGCAGTTCTTC
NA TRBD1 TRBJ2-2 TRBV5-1 CASRSTGTGRRGTGELFF TGCGCCAGCAGGAGCACCGGGACAGGGCGTAGGGGCACCGGGGAGCTGTTTTTT
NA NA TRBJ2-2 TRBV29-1 CSVEGFGRDREPGELFF TGCAGCGTTGAAGGGTTCGGGAGGGACAGGGAGCCCGGGGAGCTGTTTTTT
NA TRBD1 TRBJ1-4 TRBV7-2 CASSLGGTGVSEKLFF TGTGCCAGCAGCTTAGGGGGGACAGGGGTGAGCGAAAAACTGTTTTTT
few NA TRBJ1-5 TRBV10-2 CASSHEGGNQPQHF TGCGCCAGCAGTCATGAGGGGGGCAATCAGCCCCAGCATTTT
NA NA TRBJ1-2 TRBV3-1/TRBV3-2 CASSQTGFNYGYTF TGTGCCAGCAGCCAGACAGGTTTTAACTATGGCTACACCTTC